The rows below give T cell receptor beta chains drawn from one sample of a study of immune evolution from preneoplasia to lung adenocarcinoma. Assay: immunoSEQ multiplex PCR; the TCRdb copy retains only in-frame clones and omits some. Here the sample spans roughly 38,000 clones, about 74% being singletons. Sequencing input: FFPE invasive lung adenocarcinoma tissue. These receptors originate from a person between 55 and 69 years old with lung adenocarcinoma. CDR3s include the opening cysteine and the closing phenylalanine or tryptophan. D genes are given only for firm matches. Clone size, where shown, is once, few, many, or a class for clones that have expanded.

TRBD1	few	TRBV15	TRBJ2-1	CATSRGGQGGPNEQFF	TGTGCCACCAGCAGAGGAGGACAGGGGGGCCCCAATGAGCAGTTCTTC
NA	once	TRBV7-6	TRBJ1-3	CASSATVGNTIYF	TGTGCCAGCAGCGCGACAGTAGGAAACACCATATATTTT
NA	NA	TRBV30	TRBJ1-1	CAWSERLEAFF	TGTGCCTGGAGCGAAAGACTTGAAGCTTTCTTT
TRBD2	NA	TRBV19	TRBJ2-3	CASSSLAGGFTDTQYF	TGTGCCAGTAGTTCACTAGCGGGAGGGTTTACAGATACGCAGTATTTT
NA	NA	TRBV28	TRBJ1-4	CASSLEGAGDEKLFF	TGTGCCAGCAGTTTAGAGGGCGCAGGGGATGAAAAACTGTTTTTT
NA	NA	TRBV5-1	TRBJ1-2	CASSLSGTLSYGYTF	TGCGCCAGCAGCCTCTCGGGGACCCTAAGCTATGGCTACACCTTC
NA	NA	TRBV5-6	TRBJ2-2	CASSRRYRTGELFF	TGTGCCAGCAGCCGACGCTATAGAACCGGGGAGCTGTTTTTT
TRBD2	NA	TRBV6-1	TRBJ2-1	CASSEAQVPEAGEDNEQFF	TGTGCCAGCAGTGAAGCGCAGGTTCCCGAGGCGGGAGAGGACAATGAGCAGTTCTTC
NA	once	TRBV7-9	TRBJ2-1	CASSFGTPARYWRNEQFF	TGTGCCAGCAGCTTCGGGACCCCAGCCCGCTACTGGAGGAATGAGCAGTTCTTC
NA	NA	TRBV19	TRBJ1-1	CASTPHTANTEAFF	TGTGCCAGTACCCCACACACAGCTAACACTGAAGCTTTCTTT
NA	NA	TRBV18	TRBJ1-4	CASSPLWGAQLFF	TGTGCCAGCTCACCGCTTTGGGGGGCGCAACTGTTTTTT
TRBD2	NA	TRBV13	TRBJ2-1	CASSPRGSLNNEQFF	TGTGCCAGCAGCCCGCGCGGGAGTCTAAACAATGAGCAGTTCTTC
NA	few	TRBV5-1	TRBJ1-4	CASSLLGDEKLFF	TGCGCCAGCAGCTTGCTAGGCGATGAAAAACTGTTTTTT
TRBD1	NA	TRBV5-4	TRBJ2-3	CANSLDTGADTQYF	TGTGCCAACAGCTTGGACACAGGGGCAGATACGCAGTATTTT
TRBD1	NA	TRBV6-4	TRBJ1-6	CASSDGLGGNSPLHF	TGTGCCAGCAGTGACGGGTTAGGGGGCAATTCACCCCTCCACTTT
NA	NA	TRBV7-2	TRBJ2-6	CASSSSSGANVLTF	TGTGCCAGCAGTTCAAGCTCTGGGGCCAACGTCCTGACTTTC
NA	NA	TRBV6-6	TRBJ2-7	CASSPAPYEQYF	TGTGCCAGCAGCCCGGCCCCCTACGAGCAGTACTTC
NA	NA	TRBV14	TRBJ2-3	CASSHYVGTGSTDTQYF	TGTGCCAGCAGCCACTACGTTGGAACAGGAAGCACAGATACGCAGTATTTT
NA	few	TRBV6-5	TRBJ1-1	CASREGRMNTEAFF	TGTGCCAGCAGGGAAGGACGGATGAACACTGAAGCTTTCTTT
NA	NA	TRBV27	TRBJ1-2	CASRPTVNYGYTF	TGTGCCAGCAGACCTACAGTAAACTATGGCTACACCTTC
NA	NA	TRBV28	TRBJ1-4	CASSSFRTAEKLFF	TGTGCCAGCAGTTCGTTTCGGACCGCGGAAAAACTGTTTTTT
TRBD2	NA	TRBV30	TRBJ2-5	CAWSVWGAGGPQETQYF	TGTGCCTGGAGTGTTTGGGGGGCGGGAGGCCCTCAAGAGACCCAGTACTTC
NA	NA	TRBV6-5	TRBJ1-2	CASSSPMQGNYGYTF	TGTGCCAGCAGTTCCCCCATGCAGGGTAACTATGGCTACACCTTC
NA	NA	TRBV7-2	TRBJ1-4	CASNLGPPRGGGTNEKLFF	TGTGCCAGCAACTTAGGTCCCCCCAGGGGCGGAGGGACTAATGAAAAACTGTTTTTT